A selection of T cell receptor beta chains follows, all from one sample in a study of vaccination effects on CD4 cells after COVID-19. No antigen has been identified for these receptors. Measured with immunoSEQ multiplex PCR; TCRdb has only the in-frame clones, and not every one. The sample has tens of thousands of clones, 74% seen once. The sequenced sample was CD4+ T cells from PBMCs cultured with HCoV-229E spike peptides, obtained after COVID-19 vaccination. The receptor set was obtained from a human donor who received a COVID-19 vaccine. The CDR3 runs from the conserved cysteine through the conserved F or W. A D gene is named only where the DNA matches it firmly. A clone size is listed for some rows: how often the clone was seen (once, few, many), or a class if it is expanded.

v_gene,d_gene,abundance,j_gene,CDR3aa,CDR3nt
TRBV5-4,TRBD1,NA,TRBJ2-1,CASRQGQGGEQFF,TGTGCCAGCAGGCAGGGACAGGGAGGTGAGCAGTTCTTC
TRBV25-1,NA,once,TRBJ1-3,CASSESGPVETIYF,TGTGCCAGCAGTGAATCCGGGCCGGTGGAGACCATATATTTT
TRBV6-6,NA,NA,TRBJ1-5,CASSYSAQAINQPQHF,TGTGCCAGCAGTTATTCGGCTCAGGCTATAAATCAGCCCCAGCATTTT
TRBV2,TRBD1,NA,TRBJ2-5,CASSRDREETQYF,TGTGCCAGCAGCCGGGACAGGGAAGAGACCCAGTACTTC
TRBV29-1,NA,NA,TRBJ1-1,CNAKETGSQAFF,TGCAACGCTAAAGAAACAGGGAGTCAAGCTTTCTTT
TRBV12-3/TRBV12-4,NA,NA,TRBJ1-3,CASSFYMGNTIYF,TGTGCCAGCAGTTTTTATATGGGAAACACCATATATTTT
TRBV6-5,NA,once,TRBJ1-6,CASSYSRTVVGSPLHF,TGTGCCAGCAGTTACTCGAGGACGGTGGTTGGGTCACCCCTCCACTTT
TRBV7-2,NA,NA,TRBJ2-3,CASSFSLDTQYF,TGTGCCAGCAGCTTCAGCTTGGATACGCAGTATTTT
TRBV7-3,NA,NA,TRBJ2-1,CASSLKGTYNEQFF,TGTGCCAGCAGCTTAAAGGGCACCTACAATGAGCAGTTCTTC
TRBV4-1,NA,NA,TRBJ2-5,CASSRGQIQETQYF,TGCGCCAGCAGCCGAGGACAGATCCAAGAGACCCAGTACTTC
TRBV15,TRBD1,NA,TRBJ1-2,CATSRGGGGGAYNGYTF,TGTGCCACCAGCAGAGGGGGCGGAGGGGGCGCCTATAATGGCTACACCTTC
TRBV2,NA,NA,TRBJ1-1,CASRLDSRLNTEAFF,TGTGCCAGCAGACTAGACTCGAGACTGAACACTGAAGCTTTCTTT
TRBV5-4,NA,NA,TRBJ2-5,CASSFPGETQYF,TGTGCCAGCAGCTTCCCAGGGGAGACCCAGTACTTC
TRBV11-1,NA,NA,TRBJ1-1,CASSVLAGDTEAFF,TGTGCCAGCAGCGTCCTGGCGGGGGACACTGAAGCTTTCTTT
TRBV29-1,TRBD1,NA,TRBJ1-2,CSVEGQGAQGYTF,TGCAGCGTTGAAGGTCAGGGGGCACAAGGCTACACCTTC
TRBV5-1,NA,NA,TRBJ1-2,CASSFQAGTSNYGYTF,TGCGCCAGCAGCTTCCAAGCCGGGACATCTAACTATGGCTACACCTTC
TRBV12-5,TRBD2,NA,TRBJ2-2,CASGPVLAGGPGELFF,TGTGCTAGTGGCCCCGTTCTTGCGGGGGGGCCCGGGGAGCTGTTTTTT
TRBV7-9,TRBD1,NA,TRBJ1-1,CASSLGQGQAFF,TGTGCCAGCAGCTTGGGACAGGGACAAGCTTTCTTT
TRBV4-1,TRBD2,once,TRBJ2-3,CASSQYVAGGDTQYF,TGCGCCAGCAGCCAATACGTAGCGGGGGGAGATACGCAGTATTTT
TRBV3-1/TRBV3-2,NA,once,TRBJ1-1,CASSPGNTEAFF,TGTGCCAGCAGCCCCGGCAACACTGAAGCTTTCTTT
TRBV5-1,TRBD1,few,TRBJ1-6,CASSWMEGQGASPLHF,TGCGCCAGCAGCTGGATGGAAGGACAGGGGGCTTCACCCCTCCACTTT
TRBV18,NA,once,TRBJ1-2,CASSPLDKVYGYTF,TGTGCCAGCTCACCACTGGACAAAGTCTATGGCTACACCTTC
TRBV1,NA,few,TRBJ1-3,CTSSQEKGGQGNTIYF,TGCACCAGCAGCCAAGAAAAGGGGGGTCAAGGAAACACCATATATTTT
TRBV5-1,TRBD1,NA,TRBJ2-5,CASSFQGAHRETQYF,TGCGCCAGCAGCTTTCAGGGGGCTCATAGGGAGACCCAGTACTTC
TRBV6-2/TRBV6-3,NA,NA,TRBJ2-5,CASSYDLGWKTQYF,TGTGCCAGCAGTTACGATCTGGGTTGGAAGACCCAGTACTTC
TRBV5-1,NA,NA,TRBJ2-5,CASSVAMGPNQETQYF,TGCGCCAGCAGCGTCGCGATGGGACCTAACCAAGAGACCCAGTACTTC
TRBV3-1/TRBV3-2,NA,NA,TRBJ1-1,CASSPRDRRNTEAFF,TGTGCCAGCAGCCCACGGGACCGCAGGAACACTGAAGCTTTCTTT
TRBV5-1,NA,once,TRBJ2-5,CASSLDSTGETQYF,TGCGCCAGCAGCTTGGATTCGACTGGGGAGACCCAGTACTTC
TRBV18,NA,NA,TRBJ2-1,CASSPFADSSYNEQFF,TGTGCCAGCTCACCATTTGCAGATAGCTCCTACAATGAGCAGTTCTTC
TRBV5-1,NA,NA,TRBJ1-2,CASSPTTSTVNYGYTF,TGCGCCAGCAGCCCAACCACTTCGACAGTTAACTATGGCTACACCTTC
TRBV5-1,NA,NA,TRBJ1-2,CASSFNTGTTIYGYTF,TGCGCCAGCAGCTTTAATACCGGGACAACGATCTATGGCTACACCTTC
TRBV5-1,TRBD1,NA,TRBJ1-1,CASSSYGGQDGAFF,TGCGCCAGCAGCTCCTACGGGGGACAGGATGGAGCTTTCTTT
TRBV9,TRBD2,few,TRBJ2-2,CASSAGGLAGTGELFF,TGTGCCAGCAGCGCTGGGGGACTAGCGGGCACCGGGGAGCTGTTTTTT
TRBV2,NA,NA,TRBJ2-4,CASSGPRAKNIQYF,TGTGCCAGCAGTGGTCCACGAGCCAAAAACATTCAGTACTTC
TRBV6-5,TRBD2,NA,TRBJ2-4,CASSRAAGGNIQYF,TGTGCCAGCAGTCGGGCAGCCGGGGGGAACATTCAGTACTTC
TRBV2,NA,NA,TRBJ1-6,CASSVLRPSPLHF,TGTGCCAGCAGTGTTCTCCGACCATCACCCCTCCACTTT
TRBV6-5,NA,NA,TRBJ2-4,CASSPERAKNIQYF,TGTGCCAGCAGCCCCGAACGAGCCAAAAACATTCAGTACTTC
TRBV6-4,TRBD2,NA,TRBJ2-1,CASSDHFNPLAGRGNEQFF,TGTGCCAGCAGTGACCATTTTAACCCACTAGCGGGCCGGGGCAATGAGCAGTTCTTC
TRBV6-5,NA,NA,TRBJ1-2,CATRQTNYGYTF,TGTGCCACCCGTCAGACTAACTATGGCTACACCTTC
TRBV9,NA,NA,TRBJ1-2,CASSLPAYGYTF,TGTGCCAGCAGCCTCCCCGCGTATGGCTACACCTTC
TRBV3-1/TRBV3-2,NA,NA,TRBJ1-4,CASSQDWDRGRINEKLFF,TGTGCCAGCAGCCAAGATTGGGACCGGGGGCGGATAAATGAAAAACTGTTTTTT
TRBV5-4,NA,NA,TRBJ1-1,CASSLDSPNTEAFF,TGTGCCAGCAGCTTGGACAGCCCGAACACTGAAGCTTTCTTT